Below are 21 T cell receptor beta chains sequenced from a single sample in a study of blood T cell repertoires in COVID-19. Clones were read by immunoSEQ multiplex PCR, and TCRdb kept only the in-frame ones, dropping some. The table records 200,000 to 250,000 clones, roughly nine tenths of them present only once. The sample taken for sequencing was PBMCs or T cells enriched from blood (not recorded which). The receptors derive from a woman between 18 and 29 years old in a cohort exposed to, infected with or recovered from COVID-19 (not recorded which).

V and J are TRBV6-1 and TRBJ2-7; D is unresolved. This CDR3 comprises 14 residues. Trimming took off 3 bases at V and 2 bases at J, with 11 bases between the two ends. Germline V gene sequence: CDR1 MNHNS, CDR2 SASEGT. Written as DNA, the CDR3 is TGTGCCAGCAGTGACCCAGGCCAAACCTACGAGCAGTACTTC. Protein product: CASSDPGQTYEQYF.

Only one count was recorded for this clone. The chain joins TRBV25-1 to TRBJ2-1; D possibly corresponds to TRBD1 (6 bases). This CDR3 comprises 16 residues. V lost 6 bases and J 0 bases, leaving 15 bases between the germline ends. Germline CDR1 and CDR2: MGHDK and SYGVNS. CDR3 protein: CASSQSTGSSYNEQFF. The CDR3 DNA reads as TGTGCCAGCAGCCAATCGACAGGTAGCTCCTACAATGAGCAGTTCTTC.

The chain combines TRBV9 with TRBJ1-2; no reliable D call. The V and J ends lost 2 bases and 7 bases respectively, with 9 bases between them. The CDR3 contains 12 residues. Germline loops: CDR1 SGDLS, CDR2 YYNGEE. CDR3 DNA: TGTGCCAGCAGCGTTCACAGTGCTGGCTACACCTTC. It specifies CASSVHSAGYTF.

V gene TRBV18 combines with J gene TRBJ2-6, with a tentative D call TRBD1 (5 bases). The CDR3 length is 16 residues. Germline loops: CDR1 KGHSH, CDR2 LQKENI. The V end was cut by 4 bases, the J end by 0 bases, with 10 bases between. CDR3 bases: TGTGCCAGCTCACTTACAGGTTTCTCTGGGGCCAACGTCCTGACTTTC. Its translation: CASSLTGFSGANVLTF.

Written as DNA, the CDR3 is TGTGCCACCAGTGACACACAGGGGACCGTCACCGGGGAGCTGTTTTTT. The encoded protein is CATSDTQGTVTGELFF. This chain connects TRBV24-1 to TRBJ2-2, with 7 bases identical to TRBD1. J gave up 4 bases and V 4 bases, and 8 bases lay outside the gene matches. The CDR3 is 16 amino acids. From germline, CDR1 is KGHDR and CDR2 SFDVKD.

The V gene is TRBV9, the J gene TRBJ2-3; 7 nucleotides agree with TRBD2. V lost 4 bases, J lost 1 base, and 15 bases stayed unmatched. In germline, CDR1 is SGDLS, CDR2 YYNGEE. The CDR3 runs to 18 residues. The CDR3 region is CASSSPQGRVAGTDTQYF. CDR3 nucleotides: TGTGCCAGCAGCTCTCCTCAAGGGAGGGTAGCGGGCACAGATACGCAGTATTTT.

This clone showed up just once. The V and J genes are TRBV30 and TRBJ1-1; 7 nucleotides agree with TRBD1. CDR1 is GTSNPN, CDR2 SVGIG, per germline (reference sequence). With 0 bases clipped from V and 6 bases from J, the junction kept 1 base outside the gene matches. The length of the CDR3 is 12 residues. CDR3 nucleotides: TGTGCCTGGAGTGTTACAGGGGCTGAAGCTTTCTTT. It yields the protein CAWSVTGAEAFF.

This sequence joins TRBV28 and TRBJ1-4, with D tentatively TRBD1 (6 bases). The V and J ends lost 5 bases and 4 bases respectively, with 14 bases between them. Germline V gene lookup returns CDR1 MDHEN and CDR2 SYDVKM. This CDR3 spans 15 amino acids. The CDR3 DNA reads TGTGCCAGCAGTCTAGGGGGGGAGGGTAATGAAAAACTGTTTTTT. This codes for CASSLGGEGNEKLFF. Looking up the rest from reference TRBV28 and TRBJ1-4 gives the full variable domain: DVKVTQSSRYLVKRTGEKVFLECVQDMDHENMFWYRQDPGLGLRLIYFSYDVKMKEKGDIPEGYSVSREKKERFSLILESASTNQTSMYLCASSLGGEGNEKLFFGSGTQLSVL.

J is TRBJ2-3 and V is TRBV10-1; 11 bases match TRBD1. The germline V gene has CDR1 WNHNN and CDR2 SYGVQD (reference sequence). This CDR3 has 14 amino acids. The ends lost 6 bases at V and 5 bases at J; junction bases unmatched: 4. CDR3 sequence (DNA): TGCGCCAGCAGCTCGGGACAGGGGGTAGATACGCAGTATTTT. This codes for CASSSGQGVDTQYF.

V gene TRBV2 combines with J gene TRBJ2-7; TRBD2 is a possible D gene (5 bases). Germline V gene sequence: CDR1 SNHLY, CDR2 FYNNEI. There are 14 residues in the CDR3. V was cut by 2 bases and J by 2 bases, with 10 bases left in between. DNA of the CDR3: TGTGCCAGCAGTGAATTCAGCGGCACCTACGAGCAGTACTTC. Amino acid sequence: CASSEFSGTYEQYF.

CDR3 nucleotides: TGCGCCAGCAGCAAACAGGCGGGATCGAATGAAAAACTGTTTTTT. It yields the protein CASSKQAGSNEKLFF. This rearrangement joins TRBV4-1 to TRBJ1-4, with D perhaps matching TRBD1 (5 bases). CDR3 size: 15 residues. V lost 5 bases and J lost 5, with 15 bases in between. Germline CDR1 and CDR2: MGHRA and YSYEKL.

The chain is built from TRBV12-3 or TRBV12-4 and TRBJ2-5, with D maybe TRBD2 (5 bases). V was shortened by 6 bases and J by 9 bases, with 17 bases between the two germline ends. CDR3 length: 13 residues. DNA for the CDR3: TGTGCCAGCAGGCCAGACTACGCCGGGGCCCAGTACTTC. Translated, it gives CASRPDYAGAQYF.

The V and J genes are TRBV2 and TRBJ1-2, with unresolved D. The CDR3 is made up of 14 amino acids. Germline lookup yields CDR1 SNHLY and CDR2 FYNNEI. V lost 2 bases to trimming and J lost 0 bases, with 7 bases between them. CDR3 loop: CASSEYSPNYGYTF. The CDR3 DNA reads TGTGCCAGCAGTGAATACAGTCCTAACTATGGCTACACCTTC. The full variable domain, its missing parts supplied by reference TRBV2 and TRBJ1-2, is EPEVTQTPSHQVTQMGQEVILRCVPISNHLYFYWYRQILGQKVEFLVSFYNNEISEKSEIFDDQFSVERPDGSNFTLKIRSTKLEDSAMYFCASSEYSPNYGYTFGSGTRLTVV.

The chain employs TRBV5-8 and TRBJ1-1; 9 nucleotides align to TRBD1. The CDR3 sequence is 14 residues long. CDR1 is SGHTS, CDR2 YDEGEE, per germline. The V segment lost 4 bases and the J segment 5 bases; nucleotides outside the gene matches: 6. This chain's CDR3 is CASSPGTGITEAFF. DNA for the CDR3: TGTGCCAGCAGCCCCGGGACAGGGATAACTGAAGCTTTCTTT.

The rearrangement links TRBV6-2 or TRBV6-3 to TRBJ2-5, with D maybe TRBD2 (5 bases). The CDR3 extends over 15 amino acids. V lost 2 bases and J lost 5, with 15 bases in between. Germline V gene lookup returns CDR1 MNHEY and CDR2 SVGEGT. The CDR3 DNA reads TGTGCCAGCAGTTACGACGCTCCCCGCGGGGAGACCCAGTACTTC. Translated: CASSYDAPRGETQYF.

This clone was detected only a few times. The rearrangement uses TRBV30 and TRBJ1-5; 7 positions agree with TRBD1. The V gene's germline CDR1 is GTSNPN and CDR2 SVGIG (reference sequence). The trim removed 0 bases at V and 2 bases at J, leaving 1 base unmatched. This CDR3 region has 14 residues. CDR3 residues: CAWSVGQGNQPQHF. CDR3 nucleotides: TGTGCCTGGAGTGTTGGACAGGGCAATCAGCCCCAGCATTTT.

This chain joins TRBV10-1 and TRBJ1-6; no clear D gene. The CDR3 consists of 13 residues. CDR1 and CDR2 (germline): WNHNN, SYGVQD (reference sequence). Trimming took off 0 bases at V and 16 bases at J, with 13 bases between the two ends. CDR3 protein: CASSESTRGPLHF. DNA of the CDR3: TGCGCCAGCAGTGAGTCGACGCGTGGGCCTCTCCACTTT.

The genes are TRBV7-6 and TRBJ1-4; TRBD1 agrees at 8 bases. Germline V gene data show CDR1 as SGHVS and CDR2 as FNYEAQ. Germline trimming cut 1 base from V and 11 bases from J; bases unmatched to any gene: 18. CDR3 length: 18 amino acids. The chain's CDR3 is CASSLEALAGQGEDKLFF. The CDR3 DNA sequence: TGTGCCAGCAGCTTAGAGGCTTTAGCAGGACAGGGTGAGGATAAACTGTTTTTT.

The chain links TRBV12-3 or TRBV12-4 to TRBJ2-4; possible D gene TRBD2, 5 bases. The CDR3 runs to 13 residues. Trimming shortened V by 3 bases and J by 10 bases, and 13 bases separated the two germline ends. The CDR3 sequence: CASSLEEAGIQYF. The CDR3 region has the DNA TGTGCCAGCAGTTTGGAGGAGGCTGGTATTCAGTACTTC.

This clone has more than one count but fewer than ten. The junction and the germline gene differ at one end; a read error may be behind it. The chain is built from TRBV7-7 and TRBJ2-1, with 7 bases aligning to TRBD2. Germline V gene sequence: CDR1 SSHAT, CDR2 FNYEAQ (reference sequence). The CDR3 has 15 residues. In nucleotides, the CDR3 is TGTGCTAGCAGCTTAGGGGAGGGCAGCTACAATGAGCAGTTCTTC. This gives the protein CASSLGEGSYNEQFF.

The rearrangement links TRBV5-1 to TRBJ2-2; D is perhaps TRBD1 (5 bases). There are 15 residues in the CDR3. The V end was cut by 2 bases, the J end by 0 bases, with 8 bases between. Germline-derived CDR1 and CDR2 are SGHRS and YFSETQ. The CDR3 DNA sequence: TGCGCCAGCAGCTTACAACAGGCGAACACCGGGGAGCTGTTTTTT. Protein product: CASSLQQANTGELFF.